One T cell receptor (beta chain) is described in this entry. Additional DNA sequences in this sample encode the identical CDR3. The record originates from a study of shared clonotypes between healthy human individuals. Germline values: CDR1 MNHEY, CDR2 SVGAGI. This CDR3 region has 15 residues. J gave up 0 bases and V 8 bases, and 6 bases lay outside the gene matches. As originally analysed: Because ImmunoSEQ provided only junction sequences with no quality scores, the filtering differed. Here immunoSEQ multiplex PCR was the method, and the copy in TCRdb shows in-frame clones only, minus some. The V and J calls and clone size were taken over from that table, and D and trimming were inferred from the DNA. The sample carries about 1 million clones, roughly 70% recorded once.

This TCR derives from a man aged 18-30 years in good health. Sequencing was carried out using memory CD4+ T cells sorted from blood. As for subset: CD45RA-negative fraction. The chain carries TRBV6-5 and TRBJ2-2, with 7 nucleotides matching TRBD1. CDR3 residues: CASSSGTANTGELFF. The CDR3 bases are TGTGCCAGCTCCTCCGGGACAGCGAACACCGGGGAGCTGTTTTTT.